The clone carrying this TCR beta chain was detected only a few times. The antigen is undetermined. This record comes from a study of CD8 T cells in ankylosing spondylitis. A single record per CDR3 protein comes from TCRdb applying MiXCR to the 5' RACE reads. Of about 450,000 distinct CDR3 sequences in the sample, around 26% are singletons; the top ten hold 0.89%. CDR1 SGHRS and CDR2 YFSETQ come from the germline V gene. The CDR3 covers 13 residues. The V gene lost 0 bases and the J gene lost 10 bases, with 11 bases spanning the gap. Study-wide points: Apparently characteristic of ankylosing spondylitis blood was a TCR beta motif (eight highly homologous variants).

The clonotype comes from a male donor with ankylosing spondylitis. The chain employs TRBV5-1 and TRBJ2-1; the D is unclear. The material sequenced was blood, either unsorted or a sorted T cell fraction (not recorded which). The CDR3 region is CASSLEVSGEQFF. The CDR3 region has the DNA TGCGCCAGCAGCTTGGAAGTGTCCGGAGAGCAGTTCTTC.